The source of this T cell receptor beta chain is a study of CD8 T cell repertoires and HIV-1 epitope variants. CDR1 and CDR2 from the germline V gene are MDHEN and SYDVKM. The CDR3 consists of 13 residues. V was shortened by 5 bases and J by 2 bases, with 10 bases between the two germline ends. Sequencing used immunoSEQ multiplex PCR; TCRdb keeps in-frame clones, though not all of them. The table has 5,000 to 6,500 clones, about 65% seen once. This clone was found once. What it binds is not known. The chain uses TRBV28 and TRBJ2-7, with D possibly being TRBD2 (6 bases). The material sequenced was cultured CD8+ T cells derived from PBMCs. The sequence came from a male donor with HIV. CDR3 sequence reads: CASSPWGAYEQYF. The CDR3 DNA sequence: TGTGCCAGCAGTCCCTGGGGGGCCTACGAGCAGTACTTC.